This entry lists 17 T cell receptor beta chains sequenced from one sample in a study of T cells in Graves' hyperthyroidism and ophthalmopathy. The investigators amplified TCR beta CDR3 regions from RNA transcripts. Primed by the HTBI set, a first-round RT-PCR was run on the TCR CDR3. TCRdb passed the multiplex PCR reads through MiXCR, listing each CDR3 protein once. The sample yields approximately 640,000 distinct CDR3 sequences, about 45% seen once. Specimen: peripheral blood or thyroid tissue (not recorded which). These receptors came from an adult man with Graves' disease, either hyperthyroidism or ophthalmopathy (not recorded which).

This clonotype was recorded many times. The CDR3 region has the DNA TGCGCCAGCAGGGGACAGGGCACCGGGGAGCTGTTTTTT. Its protein is CASRGQGTGELFF. The V call is TRBV10-2, the J call TRBJ2-2, with 9 bases matching TRBD1. Germline values: CDR1 WSHSY, CDR2 SAAADI. The length of the CDR3 is 13 residues. J was trimmed by 4 bases and V by 6 bases; bases with no gene match: 0.

CDR3 loop: CASSRAGQYF. In DNA, the CDR3 is TGTGCCAGCAGCAGGGCAGGCCAGTACTTC. The chain combines TRBV7-9 with TRBJ2-5; no clear D gene. V dropped 5 bases and J dropped 10 bases, with 8 bases sitting between them. The CDR3 consists of 10 residues. Germline loops: CDR1 SEHNR, CDR2 FQNEAQ (reference sequence).

On this clonotype: One base away lies a much larger clone, so this may be a sequencing read error. This chain joins TRBV24-1 and TRBJ1-1; TRBD1 matches 7 bases. The CDR3 runs 13 residues. Looked up from germline, CDR1 is KGHDR and CDR2 is SFDVKD. The CDR3 DNA is TGTACCACCAAAGGGGGCAGGAACACTGAAGCTTTCTTT. Translated: CTTKGGRNTEAFF.

This clonotype has a single count. The J gene is TRBJ2-2, the V gene TRBV15; the D gene is possibly TRBD1 (5 bases). The CDR3 has 15 amino acids. Trimming removed 2 bases at V and 4 bases at J, with 11 bases between. Germline V CDR1 and CDR2: LNHNV, YYDKDF (reference sequence). The DNA of the CDR3 is TGTGCCACCAGCAGACAAGGGGCGAGCACCGGGGAGCTGTTTTTT. It specifies CATSRQGASTGELFF.

Remarks on this clonotype: With a much larger clone just one base away, this may be a read error. Here the CDR3 reads CASSSGQANTF. In nucleotides, the CDR3 is TGTGCCAGCAGCAGCGGGCAGGCAAACACCTTC. This chain links TRBV7-9 with TRBJ1-2; D gene ambiguous. V dropped 5 bases and J dropped 12 bases, with 13 bases sitting between them. CDR1 is SEHNR, CDR2 FQNEAQ, per germline (reference sequence). The CDR3 runs to 11 residues.

This clonotype was recorded many times. This chain joins TRBV7-6 and TRBJ1-5, with 7 bases that match TRBD1. The CDR3 runs 15 residues. V shed 8 bases, J shed 0 bases, and the junction held 7 bases outside the gene matches. Germline lookup yields CDR1 SGHVS and CDR2 FNYEAQ. The CDR3 spells CASGTEIYSNQPQHF. CDR3 nucleotides: TGTGCCAGCGGGACAGAGATCTATAGCAATCAGCCCCAGCATTTT.

The V and J genes are TRBV7-9 and TRBJ1-6, with D possibly TRBD1 on 6 matching bases. V was pared by 5 bases and J by 9 bases, with 14 bases between. This CDR3 spans 14 amino acids. The germline gives CDR1 SEHNR, CDR2 FQNEAQ (reference sequence). In DNA form, the CDR3 reads TGTGCCAGCAGCATAGGGCAGGGGACTTCACCCCTCCACTTT. It encodes CASSIGQGTSPLHF. Using reference TRBV7-9 and TRBJ1-6 for the parts outside the CDR3, the full variable domain is DTGVSQNPRHKITKRGQNVTFRCDPISEHNRLYWYRQTLGQGPEFLTYFQNEAQLEKSRLLSDRFSAERPKGSFSTLEIQRTEQGDSAMYLCASSIGQGTSPLHFGNGTRLTVT.

This rearrangement joins TRBV7-8 to TRBJ2-7; possibly TRBD1 for D (5 bases). The CDR3 has 15 residues. Trimming removed 1 base at V and 0 bases at J, with 10 bases between. CDR1 is SGHVS and CDR2 is FQNEAQ in the germline V gene. CDR3 sequence reads: CASSLDRTDSYEQYF. CDR3 coding DNA: TGTGCCAGCAGCTTAGACAGGACGGACTCCTACGAGCAGTACTTC.

This clonotype occurred many times. The gene calls are TRBV29-1 and TRBJ1-3; D call uncertain. Germline V gives CDR1 SQVTM, CDR2 ANQGSEA. V was pared by 8 bases and J by 0 bases, with 8 bases between. The CDR3 has 12 amino acids. This CDR3 reads CSSLGSGNTIYF. The CDR3 bases are TGCAGCAGTTTGGGCTCTGGAAACACCATATATTTT.

The chain links TRBV20-1 to TRBJ1-3; a possible D gene is TRBD1 (5 bases). This CDR3 comprises 13 residues. CDR1 and CDR2 from the germline V gene are DFQATT and SNEGSKA (reference sequence). Trimming shortened V by 0 bases and J by 7 bases, and 10 bases separated the two germline ends. The DNA for the CDR3 is TGCAGTGCTAGAGATGACGGGGGGAACACCATATATTTT. It translates to CSARDDGGNTIYF.

The chain couples TRBV15 to TRBJ1-1; D unresolved. This CDR3 is built from 13 residues. The germline V gene has CDR1 LNHNV and CDR2 YYDKDF (reference sequence). Trimming took off 3 bases at V and 2 bases at J, with 7 bases between the two ends. CDR3 sequence reads: CATSSQANTEAFF. CDR3 DNA: TGTGCCACCAGCAGCCAAGCTAACACTGAAGCTTTCTTT.

This rearrangement joins TRBV19 to TRBJ1-4; 9 positions match TRBD1. The ends lost 2 bases at V and 7 bases at J; junction bases unmatched: 8. In germline, CDR1 is LNHDA, CDR2 SQIVND (reference sequence). The CDR3 extends over 16 amino acids. Written as DNA, the CDR3 is TGTGCCAGTAGTATAAGCGGGGACAGGGATGGTGAAAAACTGTTTTTT. Translated: CASSISGDRDGEKLFF.

This clonotype was seen repeatedly, ten times or more. The chain couples TRBV15 to TRBJ1-5; D gene uncertain. CDR3 length equals 13 residues. The V and J ends lost 0 bases and 4 bases respectively, with 4 bases between them. Germline V gives CDR1 LNHNV, CDR2 YYDKDF (reference sequence). The CDR3, as DNA: TGTGCCACCAGCAGAGACGTTAATCAGCCCCAGCATTTT. Translated, it gives CATSRDVNQPQHF.

To note about this clonotype: A junction end diverges from the germline sequence, so it may reflect a read error. The V and J genes are TRBV20-1 and TRBJ1-1, with TRBD1 as a possible D gene (5 bases). Germline lookup yields CDR1 DFQATT and CDR2 SNEGSKA (reference sequence). The CDR3 is 10 amino acids. In DNA, the CDR3 is TGCAGTGCGAGAGAGGGGGAAGCTTTCTTT. As protein: CSAREGEAFF.

In its sample, this clonotype was seen many times. The V and J genes are TRBV7-9 and TRBJ2-7, with a tentative D call TRBD1 (5 bases). With 5 bases removed from V and 6 bases from J, the gap between germline ends came to 11 bases. CDR3 length: 12 residues. Looked up from germline, CDR1 is SEHNR and CDR2 is FQNEAQ (reference sequence). DNA for the CDR3: TGTGCCAGCAGCCCACAGGACGGCGAGCAGTACTTC. This translates into CASSPQDGEQYF.

This clonotype was seen once. The chain carries TRBV20-1 and TRBJ1-1, with a tentative D call TRBD1 (5 bases). In germline, CDR1 is DFQATT, CDR2 SNEGSKA (reference sequence). Trimming removed 6 bases from V and 3 bases from J, with 14 bases in between. The CDR3 loop spans 13 amino acids. The CDR3 DNA reads TGCAGTGCCCGAGGCAGGGCCCACACTGAAGCTTTCTTT. Its protein is CSARGRAHTEAFF.

This clonotype has a count of ten or more. The rearrangement joins TRBV7-8 to TRBJ1-5; TRBD1 might be the D (5 bases). Trimming left V 4 bases short and J 3 bases short, with 16 bases between. Germline V lookup: CDR1 SGHVS, CDR2 FQNEAQ. The CDR3 sequence is 16 residues long. The CDR3 bases are TGTGCCAGCAGCTACGTTCGGGGGAGAGACAATCAGCCCCAGCATTTT. It is translated as CASSYVRGRDNQPQHF.